A selection of T cell receptor beta chains follows, all from one sample in a study of T cells expressing NK-cell markers. Each CDR3 protein gets one entry in TCRdb, which reprocessed the 5' RACE reads and gives no DNA. This table holds about 260,000 distinct CDR3 sequences. Sequenced sample: blood T cells: a sorted CD56 or NKG2C T cell subset, CD4+ or CD8+ T cells, or bulk PBMC T cells (not recorded which). The receptors originated from a woman aged 18-70 years in good health. Each CDR3 is given with its conserved first and last residue. Not all rows give a size; the values are once, few, many and, for expanded clones, a class.

size	V	J	CDR3
NA	TRBV5-1	TRBJ2-5	CASSLSDSLQETQYF
NA	TRBV28	TRBJ2-1	CASSSPSSGPYNEQFF
NA	TRBV29-1	TRBJ2-7	CSVEAGTGVSYEQYF
NA	TRBV12-3/TRBV12-4	TRBJ2-3	CASSPRGTGRGRETDTQYF
NA	TRBV5-1	TRBJ2-3	CASSSPSFGGSTDTQYF
NA	TRBV6-5	TRBJ2-1	CASSSPFSSYNEQFF
NA	TRBV9	TRBJ2-7	CASSVGSGRQYF
NA	TRBV18	TRBJ1-6	CASSPRGSDSPLHF
NA	TRBV5-1	TRBJ2-2	CASSQGKTSDHTGELFF
NA	TRBV5-1	TRBJ2-1	CASSPVAVSYNEQFF
NA	TRBV20-1	TRBJ2-4	CSARDRDRGGQNIQYF
NA	TRBV3-1	TRBJ2-3	CASSLLAGVTDTQYF
NA	TRBV7-9	TRBJ2-4	CASSLRVEAKNIQYF
NA	TRBV28	TRBJ1-1	CATPGQGNTEAFF
NA	TRBV20-1	TRBJ2-7	CSAEDQGRRGSYEQYF
NA	TRBV4-3	TRBJ2-1	CASSQEGLTGTVEQFF
NA	TRBV15	TRBJ1-5	CATSRPTDRQPQHF
NA	TRBV9	TRBJ2-5	CASSVAGEETQYF
NA	TRBV7-2	TRBJ2-1	CASSPTGVYNEQFF
NA	TRBV12-3/TRBV12-4	TRBJ2-5	CASSFTRNQETQYF
NA	TRBV6-1	TRBJ2-3	CASSVRGWADTQYF
NA	TRBV30	TRBJ2-1	CAWIGGGNEQFF
NA	TRBV10-3	TRBJ2-5	CAISEQETQYF
medium-sized	TRBV10-2	TRBJ2-3	CASKGGPTSTDTQYF
NA	TRBV20-1	TRBJ1-3	CSARGGSAGNTIYF
NA	TRBV15	TRBJ2-7	CATSRGRSGPYEQYF
NA	TRBV5-1	TRBJ2-2	CASSLREGNTGELFF
NA	TRBV19	TRBJ2-1	CASTGEGVLVREQFF
NA	TRBV20-1	TRBJ1-1	CSARDWGAITEAFF
NA	TRBV7-2	TRBJ2-1	CASSIFGENEQFF
NA	TRBV12-3/TRBV12-4	TRBJ2-4	CASSILVAAENIQYF
NA	TRBV4-1	TRBJ1-3	CASSPSSTPSGNTIYF
NA	TRBV12-3/TRBV12-4	TRBJ1-1	CASSPSTEAFF
NA	TRBV20-1	TRBJ2-1	CSAYLGSSYNEQFF
NA	TRBV10-3	TRBJ2-3	CAISVSGPGDTQYF
NA	TRBV5-1	TRBJ2-2	CASAKGTSGLQRHTGELFF
NA	TRBV19	TRBJ2-5	CASSIGQEQETQYF
NA	TRBV7-2	TRBJ1-5	CASSLAWGGNQPQHF
NA	TRBV4-3	TRBJ2-6	CASSQDRGHSGANVLTF
NA	TRBV5-1	TRBJ1-6	CASSLVGGDNSPLHF
NA	TRBV7-3	TRBJ2-6	CASSPNAGAPRKANVLTF
NA	TRBV11-2	TRBJ2-1	CASSLVGGGTPPLNEQFF
NA	TRBV5-1	TRBJ1-4	CASSWARGGDEKLFF
NA	TRBV6-5	TRBJ1-6	CASSYSQRGVSPLHF
NA	TRBV12-3/TRBV12-4	TRBJ1-2	CASSRPEGQGTYGYTF
NA	TRBV20-1	TRBJ2-2	CSAWREPDTGELFF
NA	TRBV7-8	TRBJ2-5	CASSFRVGGVSGQETQYF